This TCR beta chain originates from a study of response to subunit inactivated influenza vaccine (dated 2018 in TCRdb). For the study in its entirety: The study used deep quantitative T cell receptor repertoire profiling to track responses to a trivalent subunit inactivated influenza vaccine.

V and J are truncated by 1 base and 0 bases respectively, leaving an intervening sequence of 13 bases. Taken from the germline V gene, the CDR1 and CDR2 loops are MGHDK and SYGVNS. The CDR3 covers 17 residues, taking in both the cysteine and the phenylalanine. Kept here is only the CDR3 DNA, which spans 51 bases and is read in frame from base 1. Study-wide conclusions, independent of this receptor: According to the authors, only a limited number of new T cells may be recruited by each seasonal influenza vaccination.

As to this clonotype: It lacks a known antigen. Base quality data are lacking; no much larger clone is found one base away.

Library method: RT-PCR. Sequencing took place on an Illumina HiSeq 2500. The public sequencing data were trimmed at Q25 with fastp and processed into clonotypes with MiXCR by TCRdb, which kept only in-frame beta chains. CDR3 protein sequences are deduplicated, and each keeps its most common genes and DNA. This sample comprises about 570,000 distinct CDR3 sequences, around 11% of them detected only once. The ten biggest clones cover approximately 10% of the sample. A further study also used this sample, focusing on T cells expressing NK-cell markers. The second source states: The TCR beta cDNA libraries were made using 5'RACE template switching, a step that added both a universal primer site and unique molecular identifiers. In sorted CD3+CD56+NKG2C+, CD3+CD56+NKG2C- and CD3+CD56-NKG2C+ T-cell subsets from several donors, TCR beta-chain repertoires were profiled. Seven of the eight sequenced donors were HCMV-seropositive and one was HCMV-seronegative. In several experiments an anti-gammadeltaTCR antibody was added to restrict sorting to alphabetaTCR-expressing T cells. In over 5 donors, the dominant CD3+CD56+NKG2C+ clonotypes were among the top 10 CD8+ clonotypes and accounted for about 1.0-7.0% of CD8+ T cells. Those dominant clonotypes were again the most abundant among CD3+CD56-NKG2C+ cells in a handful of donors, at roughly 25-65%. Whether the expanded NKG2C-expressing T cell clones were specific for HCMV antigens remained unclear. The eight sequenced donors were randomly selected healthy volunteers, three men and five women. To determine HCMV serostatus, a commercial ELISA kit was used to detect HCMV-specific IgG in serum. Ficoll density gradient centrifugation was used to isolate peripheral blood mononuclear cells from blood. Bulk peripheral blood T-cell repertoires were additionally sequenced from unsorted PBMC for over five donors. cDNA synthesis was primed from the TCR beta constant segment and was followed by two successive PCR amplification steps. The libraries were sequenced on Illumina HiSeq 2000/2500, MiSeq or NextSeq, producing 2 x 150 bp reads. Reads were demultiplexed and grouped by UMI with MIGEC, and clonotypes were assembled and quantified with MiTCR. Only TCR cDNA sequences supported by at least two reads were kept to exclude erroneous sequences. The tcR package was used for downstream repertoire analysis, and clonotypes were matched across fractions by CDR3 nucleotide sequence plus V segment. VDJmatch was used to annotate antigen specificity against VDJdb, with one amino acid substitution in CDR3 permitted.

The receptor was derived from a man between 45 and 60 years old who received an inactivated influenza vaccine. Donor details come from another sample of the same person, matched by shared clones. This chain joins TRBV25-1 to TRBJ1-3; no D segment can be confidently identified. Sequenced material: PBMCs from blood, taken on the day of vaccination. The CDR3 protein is CASSEWALGSSGNTIYF. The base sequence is TGTGCCAGCAGTGAATGGGCCCTAGGGAGCTCTGGAAACACCATATATTTT.